This T cell receptor (beta chain) is from a study of T cell responses to AZD1222 COVID-19 vaccine. Study-wide results and limits: There were vaccine-associated CD4 TCRs across spike, dominant at 160-218 and 743-854. Clonal diversity was possibly underestimated; the donors were predominantly white British and more often female.

CDR1 is MDHEN and CDR2 is SYDVKM in the germline V gene. This CDR3 is built from 12 residues. V lost 0 bases and J 8 bases, leaving 7 bases between the germline ends. Profiled with immunoSEQ multiplex PCR; TCRdb holds only in-frame clones, not every one. The repertoire holds approximately 120,000 clones, with around 85% as singletons. For this clone: Its antigen is undetermined.

The starting material was peripheral blood, obtained 28 days after the second AZD1222 dose. The chain links TRBV28 to TRBJ1-1; no clear D. The TCR originated in an adult who received the AZD1222 COVID-19 vaccine. CDR3 DNA: TGTGCCAGCAGTTTATGGGCAGACGAAGCTTTCTTT. This sequence encodes CASSLWADEAFF.